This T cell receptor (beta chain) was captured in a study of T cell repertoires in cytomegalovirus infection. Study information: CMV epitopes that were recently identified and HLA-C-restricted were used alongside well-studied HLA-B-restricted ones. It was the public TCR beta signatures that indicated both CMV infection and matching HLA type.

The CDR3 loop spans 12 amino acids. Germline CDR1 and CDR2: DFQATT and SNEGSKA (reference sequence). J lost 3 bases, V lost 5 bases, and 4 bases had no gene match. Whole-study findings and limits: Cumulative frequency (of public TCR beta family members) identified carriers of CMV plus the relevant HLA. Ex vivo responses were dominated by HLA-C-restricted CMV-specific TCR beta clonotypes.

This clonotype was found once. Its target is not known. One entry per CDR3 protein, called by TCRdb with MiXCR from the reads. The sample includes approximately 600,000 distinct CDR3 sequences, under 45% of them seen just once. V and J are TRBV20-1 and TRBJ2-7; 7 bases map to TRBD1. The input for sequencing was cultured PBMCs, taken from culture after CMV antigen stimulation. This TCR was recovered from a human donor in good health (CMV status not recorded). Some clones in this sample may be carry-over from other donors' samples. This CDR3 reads CSARSGGYEQYF. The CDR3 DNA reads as TGCAGTGCTCGCTCAGGGGGCTACGAGCAGTACTTC.